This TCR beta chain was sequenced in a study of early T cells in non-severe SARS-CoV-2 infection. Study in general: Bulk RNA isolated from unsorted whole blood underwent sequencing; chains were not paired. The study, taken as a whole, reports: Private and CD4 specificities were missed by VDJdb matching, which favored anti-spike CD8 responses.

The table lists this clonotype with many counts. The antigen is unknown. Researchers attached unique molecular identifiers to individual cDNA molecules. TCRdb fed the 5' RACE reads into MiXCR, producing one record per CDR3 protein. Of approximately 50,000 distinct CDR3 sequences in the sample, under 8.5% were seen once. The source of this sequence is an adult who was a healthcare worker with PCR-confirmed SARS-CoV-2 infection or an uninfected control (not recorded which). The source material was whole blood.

The CDR3 DNA sequence: TGCAGTGCTAGAGGGCCCCATAGCGGGAGCTCCTACGAGCAGTACTTC. Its protein product is CSARGPHSGSSYEQYF. The chain links TRBV20-1 to TRBJ2-7; 9 bases align to TRBD2. Germline-derived CDR1 and CDR2 are DFQATT and SNEGSKA (reference sequence). There are 16 residues in the CDR3. V lost 1 base, J lost 0 bases, and 7 bases stayed unmatched.